This TCR beta chain was found in a study of Graves' ophthalmopathy and Graves' hyperthyroidism. Study-level findings and limits: Most clonotypes expanded in thyroid above 0.001 frequency were present in blood too.

The CDR3 has 13 amino acids. Germline values: CDR1 SGHRS, CDR2 YFSETQ. V lost 4 bases to trimming and J lost 3 bases, with 8 bases between them. CDR3 regions of TCR beta were amplified from RNA transcripts. HTBI-primed first-round RT-PCR preceded second-round multiplex PCR. TCRdb processed the multiplex PCR reads anew with MiXCR; each CDR3 protein has one entry. The table shows 400,000 or so distinct CDR3 sequences, with 17% occurring only once. As regards this clonotype: Antigen specificity is unknown.

The receptor was isolated from an adult woman with stable Graves' hyperthyroidism. This chain joins TRBV5-1 and TRBJ1-5, with D maybe TRBD1 (6 bases). Source material: peripheral blood. The CDR3 spells CASSRGFNQPQHF. CDR3 in DNA: TGCGCCAGCAGCAGGGGGTTCAATCAGCCCCAGCATTTT. The complete variable domain, with remaining parts taken from reference TRBV5-1 and TRBJ1-5, reads KAGVTQTPRYLIKTRGQQVTLSCSPISGHRSVSWYQQTPGQGLQFLFEYFSETQRNKGNFPGRFSGRQFSNSRSEMNVSTLELGDSALYLCASSRGFNQPQHFGDGTRLSIL.